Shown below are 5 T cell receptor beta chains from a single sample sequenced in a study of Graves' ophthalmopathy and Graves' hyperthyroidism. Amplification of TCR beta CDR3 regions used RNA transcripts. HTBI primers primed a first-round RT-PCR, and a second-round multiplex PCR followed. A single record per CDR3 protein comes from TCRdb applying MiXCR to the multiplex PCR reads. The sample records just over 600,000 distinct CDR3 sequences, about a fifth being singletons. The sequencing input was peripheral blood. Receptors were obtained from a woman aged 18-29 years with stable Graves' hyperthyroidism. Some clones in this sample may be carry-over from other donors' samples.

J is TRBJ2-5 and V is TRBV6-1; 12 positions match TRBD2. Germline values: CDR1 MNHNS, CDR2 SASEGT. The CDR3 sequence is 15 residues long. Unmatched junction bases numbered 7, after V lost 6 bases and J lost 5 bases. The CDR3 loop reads CASSETSGGWETQYF. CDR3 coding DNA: TGTGCCAGCAGCGAGACTAGCGGGGGATGGGAGACCCAGTACTTC.

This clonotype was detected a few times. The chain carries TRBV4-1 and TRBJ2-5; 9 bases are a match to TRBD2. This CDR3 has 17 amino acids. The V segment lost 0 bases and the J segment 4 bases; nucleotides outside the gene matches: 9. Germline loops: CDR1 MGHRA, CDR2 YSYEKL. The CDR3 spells CASSQDGERGVRETQYF. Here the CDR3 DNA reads TGCGCCAGCAGCCAAGATGGCGAGCGGGGGGTACGAGAGACCCAGTACTTC.

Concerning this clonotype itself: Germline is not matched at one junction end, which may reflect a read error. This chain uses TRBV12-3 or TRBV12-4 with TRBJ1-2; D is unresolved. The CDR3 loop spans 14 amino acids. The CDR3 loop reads CVSSRPELHYGYTF. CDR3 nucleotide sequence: TGTGTCAGCAGTCGACCTGAACTTCACTATGGCTACACCTTC.

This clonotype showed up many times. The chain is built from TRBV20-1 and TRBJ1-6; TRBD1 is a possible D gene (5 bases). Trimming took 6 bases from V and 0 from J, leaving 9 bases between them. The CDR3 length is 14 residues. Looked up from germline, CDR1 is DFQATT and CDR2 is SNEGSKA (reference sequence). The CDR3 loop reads CSACDSSYNSPLHF. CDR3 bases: TGCAGTGCCTGCGACAGCTCCTATAATTCACCCCTCCACTTT.

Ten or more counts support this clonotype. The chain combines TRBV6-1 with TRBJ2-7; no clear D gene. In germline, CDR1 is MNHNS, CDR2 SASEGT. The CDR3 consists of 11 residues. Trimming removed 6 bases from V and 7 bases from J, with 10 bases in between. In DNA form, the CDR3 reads TGTGCCAGCAGGGCCTCTTGGGAGCAGTACTTC. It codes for CASRASWEQYF.